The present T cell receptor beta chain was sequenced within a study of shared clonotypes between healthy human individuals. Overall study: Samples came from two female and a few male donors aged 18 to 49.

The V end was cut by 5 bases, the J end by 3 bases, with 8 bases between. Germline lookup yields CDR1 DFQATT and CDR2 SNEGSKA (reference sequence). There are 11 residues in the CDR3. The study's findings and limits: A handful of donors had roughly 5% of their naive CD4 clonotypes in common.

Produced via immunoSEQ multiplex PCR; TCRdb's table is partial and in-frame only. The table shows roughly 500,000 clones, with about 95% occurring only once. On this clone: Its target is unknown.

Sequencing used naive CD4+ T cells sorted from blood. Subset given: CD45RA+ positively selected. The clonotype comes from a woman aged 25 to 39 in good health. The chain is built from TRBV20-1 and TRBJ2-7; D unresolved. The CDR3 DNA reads TGCAGTGCTGCGGACGGCTACGAGCAGTACTTC. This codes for CSAADGYEQYF.